This section outlines one TCR beta chain sequence together with its context. This sample is drawn from a study of T cell changes during pregnancy in multiple sclerosis. Trimming removed 4 bases from V and 2 bases from J; junction bases left unmatched: 6. Germline values: CDR1 MNHNY, CDR2 SVGAGI (reference sequence). This CDR3 has 16 residues. Sequencing used immunoSEQ multiplex PCR; TCRdb keeps in-frame clones, though not all of them. The repertoire holds some 94,000 clones, with 92% as singletons. Sample: peripheral blood, taken in the first trimester of pregnancy. The receptor's source is a female donor with multiple sclerosis, enrolled in a pregnancy study. The rearrangement links TRBV6-6 to TRBJ2-1; 9 bases fit TRBD2. The CDR3 loop is CASSFLAGEAYNEQFF. In nucleotides, the CDR3 is TGTGCCAGCAGTTTCTTAGCGGGAGAGGCCTACAATGAGCAGTTCTTC.